The rows below give T cell receptor beta chains drawn from one sample of a study of blood T cell repertoires in COVID-19. Profiling relied on immunoSEQ multiplex PCR, and the TCRdb table lists in-frame clones only, not all of them. The repertoire holds more than 200,000 clones, about 89% seen once, with about 1.9% in the top ten. The sequencing sample was made of PBMCs or T cells enriched from blood (not recorded which). The receptors shown here come from a woman aged 18 to 35 who had recovered from COVID-19. CDR3s include the opening cysteine and the closing phenylalanine or tryptophan. A D gene is named only where the DNA matches it firmly. The size entry is marked missing in some rows and otherwise reads once, few, many or a size class.

d_call	clone_size	v_call	j_call	cdr3_nt	cdr3_aa
TRBD1	.	TRBV9	TRBJ2-7	TGTGCCAGCTCGATAGGACAGGGGGCGGGCGAGCAGTACTTC	CASSIGQGAGEQYF
TRBD1	.	TRBV10-3	TRBJ1-3	TGTGCCATCAGCCCGGACAGGGGATTCTCTGGAAACACCATATATTTT	CAISPDRGFSGNTIYF
TRBD2	.	TRBV9	TRBJ2-1	TGTGCCAGCAGCGTAGTGGCTAGCGGGGGGTCTTCGTTCGGGGAGCAGTTCTTC	CASSVVASGGSSFGEQFF
TRBD1	.	TRBV2	TRBJ1-1	TGTGCCAGCAGTAGACAGGGGCGGAACACTGAAGCTTTCTTT	CASSRQGRNTEAFF
.	once	TRBV7-9	TRBJ1-2	TGTGCCAGCAGCCCGCCGGGGGGGCTATCGACCTATGGCTACACCTTC	CASSPPGGLSTYGYTF
.	.	TRBV5-4	TRBJ1-4	TGTGCCAGCAGCTTGGGTCAGACTACCAATGAAAAACTGTTTTTT	CASSLGQTTNEKLFF
TRBD2	once	TRBV9	TRBJ2-5	TGTGCCAGCAGTGAGGGCGGGGGGCAAGAGACCCAGTACTTC	CASSEGGGQETQYF
.	.	TRBV6-5	TRBJ1-1	TGTGCCAGCAGTTACACGACAGTAGGCACTGAAGCTTTCTTT	CASSYTTVGTEAFF
TRBD2	.	TRBV7-9	TRBJ2-1	TGTGCCAGCAGCTCCACTAGCGGGGTCCACAATGAGCAGTTCTTC	CASSSTSGVHNEQFF
.	.	TRBV10-3	TRBJ2-4	TGTGCCACCTCACTAGGAGGGCAAAACATTCAGTACTTC	CATSLGGQNIQYF
.	.	TRBV6-5	TRBJ1-6	TGTGCCAGCATCCGGACAGATCGGTATAATTCACCCCTCCACTTT	CASIRTDRYNSPLHF
.	few	TRBV6-2/TRBV6-3	TRBJ1-5	TGTGCCAGCAGTTCGGTAGAAAATCAGCCCCAGCATTTT	CASSSVENQPQHF
TRBD1	.	TRBV24-1	TRBJ2-4	TGTGCCACCAGTGATACAGGGGGCGCGGGAGCCAAAAACATTCAGTACTTC	CATSDTGGAGAKNIQYF
TRBD2	.	TRBV5-4	TRBJ2-7	TGTGCCAGCAGCCCAGACCCAGCGGGGTACTACGAGCAGTACTTC	CASSPDPAGYYEQYF
.	.	TRBV7-8	TRBJ2-5	TGTGCCAGCAGCCCCGTCCAGTTCCAAGAGACCCAGTACTTC	CASSPVQFQETQYF
.	.	TRBV20-1	TRBJ2-7	TGCAGTGCCAGGGACATCTACGAGCAGTACTTC	CSARDIYEQYF
TRBD1	.	TRBV6-2/TRBV6-3	TRBJ1-2	TGTGCCAGCAGTTCTACAGGGGGCTTCTATGGCTACACCTTC	CASSSTGGFYGYTF
TRBD1	.	TRBV11-2	TRBJ1-1	TGTGCCAGCAGCTGGGACAGGGCCCCAGGAGGTGAAGCTTTCTTT	CASSWDRAPGGEAFF
.	once	TRBV4-2	TRBJ1-1	TGTGCCAGCAGCCTAGCATTAAACACTGAAGCTTTCTTT	CASSLALNTEAFF
TRBD1	.	TRBV4-2	TRBJ1-1	TGTGCCAGCAGCCAAGATAGGGGACAGGGTAACACTGAAGCTTTCTTT	CASSQDRGQGNTEAFF
TRBD1	.	TRBV4-1	TRBJ2-3	TGCGCCAGCAGCCAAGGCCCGACAGGGGGGACAGATACGCAGTATTTT	CASSQGPTGGTDTQYF
.	.	TRBV7-9	TRBJ1-2	TGTGCCAGCAGCTTACCGGGGCGGGGCTCCTATGGCTACACCTTC	CASSLPGRGSYGYTF
.	.	TRBV7-9	TRBJ1-5	TGTGCCAGCAGCCCGACAGGTAATCAGCCCCAGCATTTT	CASSPTGNQPQHF
TRBD1	.	TRBV19	TRBJ1-3	TGTGCCAGTAGTATTGGGGGACAGTCGGGCTACACCATATATTTT	CASSIGGQSGYTIYF
.	once	TRBV20-1	TRBJ1-1	TGCAGTGCCCTAGGTAACACTGAAGCTTTCTTT	CSALGNTEAFF
.	.	TRBV15	TRBJ1-6	TGTGCCACCAGCAGGCCCTGGGGGGAAACAAGCTCACCCCTCCACTTT	CATSRPWGETSSPLHF
TRBD1	.	TRBV5-1	TRBJ2-7	TGCGCCAGCAGCCCATGGACAGGGGATACGTCCTACGAGCAGTACTTC	CASSPWTGDTSYEQYF
TRBD1	.	TRBV7-2	TRBJ2-5	TGTGCCAGCAACCGGGACAGGGAAGAGACCCAGTACTTC	CASNRDREETQYF
.	.	TRBV11-1	TRBJ1-1	TGTGCCAGCAGCTTTGGACATTCGAACACTGAAGCTTTCTTT	CASSFGHSNTEAFF
.	.	TRBV29-1	TRBJ1-1	TGCAGCGTTCTGACACGCCAGAACACTGAAGCTTTCTTT	CSVLTRQNTEAFF
.	.	TRBV6-5	TRBJ2-3	TGTGCCAGCAGTTTCAGGGGCCCGGGTGAGGGAGATACGCAGTATTTT	CASSFRGPGEGDTQYF
.	.	TRBV6-5	TRBJ1-1	TGTGCCAGCAGTTATTCAAGGTCAGGGTCCACTGAAGCTTTCTTT	CASSYSRSGSTEAFF
.	.	TRBV10-2	TRBJ1-5	TGCGCCAGCAGTGAGCAAGCAGGGAGCAATCAGCCCCAGCATTTT	CASSEQAGSNQPQHF
TRBD1	.	TRBV7-9	TRBJ1-4	TGTGCCAGCAGCATATTACGACAGGGCGACAAACTGTTTTTT	CASSILRQGDKLFF
TRBD1	.	TRBV28	TRBJ1-6	TGTGCCATCCGGGACAGCCTTAATTCACCCCTCCACTTT	CAIRDSLNSPLHF
TRBD1	.	TRBV3-1/TRBV3-2	TRBJ2-4	TGTGCTCGTAGGGGAACAGGGGGCCGTTGCCCCTCAGCCAAAAACATTCAGTACTTC	CARRGTGGRCPSAKNIQYF
TRBD1	.	TRBV5-6	TRBJ1-1	TGTGCCAGCAGCTTTCTATCCGGGACAGGGAACACTGAAGCTTTCTTT	CASSFLSGTGNTEAFF
TRBD1	once	TRBV7-2	TRBJ1-5	TGTGCCAGCAGCTTAGAGGGGGCTAGTAATCAGCCCCAGCATTTT	CASSLEGASNQPQHF